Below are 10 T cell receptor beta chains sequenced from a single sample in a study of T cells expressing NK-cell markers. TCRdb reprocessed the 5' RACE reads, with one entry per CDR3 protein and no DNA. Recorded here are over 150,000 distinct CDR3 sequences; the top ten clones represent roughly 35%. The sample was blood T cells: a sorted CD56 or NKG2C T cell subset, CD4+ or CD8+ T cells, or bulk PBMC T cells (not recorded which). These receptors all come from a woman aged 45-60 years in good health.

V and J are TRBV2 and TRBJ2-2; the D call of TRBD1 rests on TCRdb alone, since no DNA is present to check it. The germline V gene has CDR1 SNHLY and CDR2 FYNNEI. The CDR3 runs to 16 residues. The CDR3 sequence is CASSDGKLAYSGELFF.

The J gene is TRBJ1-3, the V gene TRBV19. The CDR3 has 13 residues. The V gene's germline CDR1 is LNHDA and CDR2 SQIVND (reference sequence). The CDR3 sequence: CASSSSAGNTIYF.

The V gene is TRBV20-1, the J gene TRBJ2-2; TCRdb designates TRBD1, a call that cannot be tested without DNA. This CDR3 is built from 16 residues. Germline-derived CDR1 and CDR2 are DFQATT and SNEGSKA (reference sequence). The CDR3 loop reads CSARAGDRGDTGELFF.

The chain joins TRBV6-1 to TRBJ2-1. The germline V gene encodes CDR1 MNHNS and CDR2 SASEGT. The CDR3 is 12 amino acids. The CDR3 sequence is CASSQGTGEQFF.

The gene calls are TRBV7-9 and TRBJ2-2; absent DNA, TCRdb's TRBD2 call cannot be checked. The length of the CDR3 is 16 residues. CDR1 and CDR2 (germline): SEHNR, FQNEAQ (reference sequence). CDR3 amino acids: CASSLPGLAATGELFF.

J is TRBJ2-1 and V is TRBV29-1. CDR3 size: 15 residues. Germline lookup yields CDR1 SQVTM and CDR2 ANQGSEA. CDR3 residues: CSVEDPSTSYNEQFF.

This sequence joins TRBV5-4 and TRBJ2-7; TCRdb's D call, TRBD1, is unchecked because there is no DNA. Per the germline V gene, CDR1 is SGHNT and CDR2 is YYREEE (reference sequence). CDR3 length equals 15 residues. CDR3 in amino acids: CASSTRGQGRYEQYF.

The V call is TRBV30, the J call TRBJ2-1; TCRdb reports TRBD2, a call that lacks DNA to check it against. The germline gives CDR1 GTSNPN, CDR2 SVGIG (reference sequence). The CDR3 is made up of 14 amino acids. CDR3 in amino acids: CAYSSVSSYNEQFF. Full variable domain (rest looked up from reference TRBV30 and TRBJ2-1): SQTIHQWPATLVQPVGSPLSLECTVEGTSNPNLYWYRQAAGRGLQLLFYSVGIGQISSEVPQNLSASRPQDRQFILSSKKLLLSDSGFYLCAYSSVSSYNEQFFGPGTRLTVL.

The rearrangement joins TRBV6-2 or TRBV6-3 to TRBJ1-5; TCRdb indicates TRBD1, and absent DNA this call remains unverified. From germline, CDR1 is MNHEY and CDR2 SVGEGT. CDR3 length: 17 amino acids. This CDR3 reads CASSKRTGGNGNQPQHF.

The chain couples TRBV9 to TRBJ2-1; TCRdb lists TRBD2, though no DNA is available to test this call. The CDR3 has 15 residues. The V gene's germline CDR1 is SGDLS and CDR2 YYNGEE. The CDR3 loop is CASSISGLAYNEQFF.